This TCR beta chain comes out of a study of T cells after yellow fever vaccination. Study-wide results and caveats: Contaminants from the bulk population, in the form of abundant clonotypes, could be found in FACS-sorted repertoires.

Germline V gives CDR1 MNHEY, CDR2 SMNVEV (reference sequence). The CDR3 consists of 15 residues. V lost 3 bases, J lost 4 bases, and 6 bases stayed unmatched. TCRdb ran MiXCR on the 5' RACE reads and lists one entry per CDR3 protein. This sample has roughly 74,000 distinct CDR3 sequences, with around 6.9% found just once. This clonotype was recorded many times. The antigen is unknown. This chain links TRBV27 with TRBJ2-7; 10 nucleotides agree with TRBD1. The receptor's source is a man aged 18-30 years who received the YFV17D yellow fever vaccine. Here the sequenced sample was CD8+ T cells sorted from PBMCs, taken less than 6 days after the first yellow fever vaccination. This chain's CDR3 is CASSFGTGAPYEQYF. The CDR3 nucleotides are TGTGCCAGCAGTTTTGGGACAGGGGCCCCTTACGAGCAGTACTTC.